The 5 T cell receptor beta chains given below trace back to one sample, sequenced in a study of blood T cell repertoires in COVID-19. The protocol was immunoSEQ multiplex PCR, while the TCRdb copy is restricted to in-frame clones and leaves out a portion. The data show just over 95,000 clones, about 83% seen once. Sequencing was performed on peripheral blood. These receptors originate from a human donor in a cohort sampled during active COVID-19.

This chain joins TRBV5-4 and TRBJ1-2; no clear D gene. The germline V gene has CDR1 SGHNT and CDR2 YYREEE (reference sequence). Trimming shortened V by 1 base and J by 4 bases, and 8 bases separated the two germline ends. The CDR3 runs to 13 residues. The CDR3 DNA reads TGTGCCAGCAGCTTGAGTTCGGGCTATGGCTACACCTTC. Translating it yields CASSLSSGYGYTF.

CDR3 DNA sequence: TGTGCCATCCCGGGGAGCACAGATACGCAGTATTTT. As protein: CAIPGSTDTQYF. The rearrangement links TRBV7-9 to TRBJ2-3; D might be TRBD2 (5 bases). CDR3 length equals 12 residues. Trimming pared 10 bases from V and 0 bases from J, leaving 8 bases between. The V gene's germline CDR1 is SEHNR and CDR2 FQNEAQ (reference sequence).

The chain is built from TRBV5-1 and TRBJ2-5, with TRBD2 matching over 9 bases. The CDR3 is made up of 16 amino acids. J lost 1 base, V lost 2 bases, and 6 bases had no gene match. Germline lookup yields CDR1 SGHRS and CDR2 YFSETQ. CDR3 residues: CASSFNAGGPQETQYF. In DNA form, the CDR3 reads TGCGCCAGCAGCTTTAACGCGGGGGGGCCCCAAGAGACCCAGTACTTC.

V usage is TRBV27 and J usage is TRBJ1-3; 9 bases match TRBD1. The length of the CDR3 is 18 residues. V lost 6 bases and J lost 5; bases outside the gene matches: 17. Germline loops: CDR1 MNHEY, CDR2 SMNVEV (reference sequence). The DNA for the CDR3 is TGTGCCAGCAGCCCATTACCCGGGACAGGGCGTTATCGAAACACCATATATTTT. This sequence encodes CASSPLPGTGRYRNTIYF.

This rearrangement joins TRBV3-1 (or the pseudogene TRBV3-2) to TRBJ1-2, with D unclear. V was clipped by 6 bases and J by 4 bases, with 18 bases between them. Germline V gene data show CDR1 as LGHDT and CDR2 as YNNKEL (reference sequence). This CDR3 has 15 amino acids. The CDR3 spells CASRRLAEGSYGYTF. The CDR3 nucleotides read TGTGCCAGCAGACGGCTGGCCGAGGGAAGCTATGGCTACACCTTC.